Below are 13 T cell receptor beta chains sequenced from a single sample in a study of T cell changes during pregnancy in multiple sclerosis. TCRdb keeps only in-frame clones here, not all; method: immunoSEQ multiplex PCR. This table has 30,000 to 45,000 clones, around 93% appearing once. The sample consisted of CD8+ T cells from peripheral blood mononuclear cells, taken before pregnancy. These receptors were obtained from a female donor with multiple sclerosis, enrolled in a pregnancy study.

V and J are TRBV30 and TRBJ1-2, with D possibly TRBD1 on 5 matching bases. Trimming took off 4 bases at V and 0 bases at J, with 18 bases between the two ends. The CDR3 contains 16 residues. CDR1 GTSNPN and CDR2 SVGIG come from the germline V gene (reference sequence). CDR3: CAWNPGRETANYGYTF. DNA for the CDR3: TGTGCCTGGAATCCGGGCAGGGAAACGGCTAACTATGGCTACACCTTC.

The chain carries TRBV2 and TRBJ2-7, with a weak D call TRBD2 (5 bases). The V gene lost 2 bases and the J gene lost 0 bases, with 8 bases spanning the gap. This CDR3 is 14 amino acids long. CDR1 and CDR2 (germline): SNHLY, FYNNEI. In nucleotides, the CDR3 is TGTGCCAGCAGTGAACAAGGGAGCTCCTACGAGCAGTACTTC. Translation gives CASSEQGSSYEQYF.

V and J are TRBV19 and TRBJ1-1; D possibly corresponds to TRBD1 (6 bases). Germline CDR1 and CDR2: LNHDA and SQIVND (reference sequence). Between the trimmed V and J ends, which lost 6 bases and 3 bases, there was a span of 17 bases. The CDR3 runs 15 residues. This CDR3 reads CASSSRGAGDTEAFF. As DNA, the CDR3 is TGTGCCAGTAGCTCTCGGGGGGCAGGGGACACTGAAGCTTTCTTT.

V and J are TRBV4-1 and TRBJ2-3; 9 positions match TRBD1. The CDR3 runs to 18 residues. Germline V CDR1 and CDR2: MGHRA, YSYEKL. Losses at the gene ends were 3 bases for V and 2 bases for J; bases not matched to a gene: 12. CDR3 residues: CASSQGPPGQGATDTQYF. The CDR3 DNA reads as TGCGCCAGCAGCCAGGGTCCGCCGGGACAGGGAGCCACAGATACGCAGTATTTT.

The genes are TRBV10-3 and TRBJ1-6; D is undetermined. V shed 10 bases and J shed 1 base, with 17 bases lying between them. Germline values: CDR1 ENHRY, CDR2 SYGVKD. This CDR3 spans 16 amino acids. The CDR3, as DNA: TGTGCCAGCAGCTTACACGACACGTCCTATAATTCACCCCTCCACTTT. This encodes CASSLHDTSYNSPLHF.

The genes are TRBV29-1 and TRBJ2-3, with D maybe TRBD1 (7 bases). The germline V and J ends were trimmed by 4 bases and 7 bases, with 12 bases remaining between them. Per germline, CDR1 SQVTM and CDR2 ANQGSEA. The CDR3 has 12 amino acids. In DNA, the CDR3 is TGCAGCGTTGGTCAGGGGGGAAATACGCAGTATTTT. It translates to CSVGQGGNTQYF.

This clone was picked up one time. V and J are TRBV7-6 and TRBJ2-7; 7 positions agree with TRBD2. The ends lost 5 bases at V and 2 bases at J; junction bases unmatched: 9. Per germline, CDR1 SGHVS and CDR2 FNYEAQ. The CDR3 runs 15 residues. In DNA form, the CDR3 reads TGTGCCAGCAGCCCGTTTAAGCGGGGAGCCTACGAGCAGTACTTC. Translation gives CASSPFKRGAYEQYF.

A single count supports this clone. The gene calls are TRBV27 and TRBJ1-5, with D perhaps TRBD1 (5 bases). Germline V gene lookup returns CDR1 MNHEY and CDR2 SMNVEV (reference sequence). The V end lost 3 bases, the J end lost 0 bases, and 15 bases lay between the germline ends. The CDR3 spans 17 residues. CDR3 sequence (DNA): TGTGCCAGCAGTTTGCGGGGGACTAAATATAGCAATCAGCCCCAGCATTTT. Translation gives CASSLRGTKYSNQPQHF.

The chain employs TRBV27 and TRBJ1-5; 11 bases match TRBD1. Losses at the gene ends were 4 bases for V and 4 bases for J; bases not matched to a gene: 3. The CDR3 extends over 15 amino acids. CDR1 MNHEY and CDR2 SMNVEV come from the germline V gene (reference sequence). This CDR3 is CASSSGTGGNQPQHF. The CDR3, as DNA: TGTGCCAGCAGTTCTGGGACAGGGGGTAATCAGCCCCAGCATTTT.

The rearrangement uses TRBV7-9 and TRBJ1-1, with D hard to call. This CDR3 has 16 residues. Germline CDR1 SEHNR, CDR2 FQNEAQ (reference sequence). Trimming removed 5 bases at V and 1 base at J, with 17 bases between. CDR3 in amino acids: CASSPRAGPQNTEAFF. CDR3 coding DNA: TGTGCCAGCAGCCCCCGAGCTGGGCCTCAGAACACTGAAGCTTTCTTT.

The chain has TRBV27 and TRBJ2-3; 9 bases are a match to TRBD2. V gave up 5 bases and J gave up 6 bases; unmatched junction bases: 12. The CDR3 length is 16 residues. The germline V gene has CDR1 MNHEY and CDR2 SMNVEV (reference sequence). CDR3 nucleotides: TGTGCCAGCAGTCCGACGGGACTAGCTATAGGTGATACGCAGTATTTT. Protein sequence: CASSPTGLAIGDTQYF.

The J gene is TRBJ1-1, the V gene TRBV5-6, with a tentative D call TRBD1 (5 bases). The germline V and J ends were trimmed by 4 bases and 3 bases, with 13 bases remaining between them. The CDR3 has 14 amino acids. Germline V gene lookup returns CDR1 SGHDT and CDR2 YYEEEE. The CDR3 DNA reads as TGTGCCAGCAGCCAGGGCCCCGCCGACACTGAAGCTTTCTTT. Its translation: CASSQGPADTEAFF.

CDR3 in amino acids: CASTRYSYEQYF. Here the CDR3 DNA reads TGTGCCAGCACGCGGTACTCCTACGAGCAGTACTTC. The J gene is TRBJ2-7, the V gene TRBV2; D call uncertain. The germline V gene encodes CDR1 SNHLY and CDR2 FYNNEI. The CDR3 is 12 amino acids. V was trimmed by 7 bases and J by 0 bases, leaving 7 bases between them.